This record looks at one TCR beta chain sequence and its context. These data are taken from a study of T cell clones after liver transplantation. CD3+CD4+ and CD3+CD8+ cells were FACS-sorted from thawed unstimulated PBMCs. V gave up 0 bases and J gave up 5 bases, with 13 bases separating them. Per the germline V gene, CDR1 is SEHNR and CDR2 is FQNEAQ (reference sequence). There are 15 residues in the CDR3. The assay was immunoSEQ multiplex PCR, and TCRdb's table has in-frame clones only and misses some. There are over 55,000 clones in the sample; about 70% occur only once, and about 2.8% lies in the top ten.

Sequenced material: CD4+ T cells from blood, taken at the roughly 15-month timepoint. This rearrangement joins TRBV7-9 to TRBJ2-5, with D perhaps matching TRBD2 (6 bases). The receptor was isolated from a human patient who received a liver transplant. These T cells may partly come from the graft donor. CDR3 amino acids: CASSLAGGLVETQYF. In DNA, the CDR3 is TGTGCCAGCAGCTTAGCGGGAGGTCTGGTCGAGACCCAGTACTTC.